One and the same sample provided the 2 T cell receptor beta chains below, sequenced in a study of cytomegalovirus exposure and HLA in healthy donors. Primers: 60 Vbeta forward and 13 Jbeta reverse. The data were produced by immunoSEQ multiplex PCR, yet TCRdb's version contains in-frame clones alone and is incomplete. The table has tens of thousands of clones, 82% seen once; the top ten hold 1.6%. The sample comprised PBMCs. These receptors came from a man aged 25 to 40 in good health and CMV-seronegative.

The chain recombines TRBV2 with TRBJ1-3; D is unclear. The V gene's germline CDR1 is SNHLY and CDR2 FYNNEI. V dropped 3 bases and J dropped 0 bases, with 6 bases sitting between them. There are 14 residues in the CDR3. This chain's CDR3 is CASSDLYSGNTIYF. DNA of the CDR3: TGTGCCAGCAGTGATCTTTACTCTGGAAACACCATATATTTT. Full variable domain (rest looked up from reference TRBV2 and TRBJ1-3): EPEVTQTPSHQVTQMGQEVILRCVPISNHLYFYWYRQILGQKVEFLVSFYNNEISEKSEIFDDQFSVERPDGSNFTLKIRSTKLEDSAMYFCASSDLYSGNTIYFGEGSWLTVV.

The rearrangement links TRBV6-1 to TRBJ2-2, with 10 bases identical to TRBD2. Trimming cost V 4 bases and J 5 bases; bases outside gene matches: 10. Germline loops: CDR1 MNHNS, CDR2 SASEGT. The CDR3 is 17 amino acids. The CDR3: CASSVLGSSGSTGELFF. The DNA for the CDR3 is TGTGCCAGCAGTGTTCTTGGGTCTAGCGGGAGTACCGGGGAGCTGTTTTTT.